This TCR beta chain was captured by sequencing in a study of cytomegalovirus exposure and HLA in healthy donors. Study results and limitations: Within a later analysis, the majority of CMV-associated TCR beta chains appeared HLA-restricted. Among TCR sequences, most were rare, though some public TCRs appeared in many donors.

This clone was seen a few times. Antigen specificity is unknown. Use of 60 Vbeta and 13 Jbeta primers characterized the PCR. TCRdb's copy holds only in-frame clones and misses some; the assay was immunoSEQ multiplex PCR. The sample records hundreds of thousands of clones, roughly 80% being singletons. J lost 5 bases, V lost 2 bases, and 13 bases had no gene match. CDR3 length: 18 residues. Germline CDR1 and CDR2: ENHRY and SYGVKD. The sample comprised PBMCs. The chain couples TRBV10-3 to TRBJ1-5, with 9 bases lining up with TRBD1. This receptor was identified in a girl aged 2 to 10 in good health and CMV-seronegative. CDR3 protein: CAISEGQGRGVQDQPQHF. The CDR3 nucleotides read TGTGCCATCAGTGAGGGACAGGGGAGAGGGGTGCAAGATCAGCCCCAGCATTTT.